The table lists the clone carrying this T cell receptor (beta chain) with many counts. Its antigen is unidentified. This sample stems from a study of T cells in Graves' hyperthyroidism and ophthalmopathy. Study information: At initial diagnosis, before any treatment had begun, peripheral blood was obtained.

Regions amplified from RNA transcripts were the TCR beta CDR3 regions. HTBI primers were employed in a first-round RT-PCR of the TCR CDR3. MiXCR, run by TCRdb on the multiplex PCR reads, gives a single entry per CDR3 protein. The table lists about 740,000 distinct CDR3 sequences, 11% to 15% of them singletons. Study-wide findings and caveats: Researchers found most expanded thyroid clonotypes above 0.001 in blood as well.

V was pared by 2 bases and J by 3 bases, with 10 bases of the junction left unmatched. Germline assignment: CDR1 DFQATT and CDR2 SNEGSKA (reference sequence). The CDR3 has 15 amino acids. Specimen: blood. The chain carries TRBV20-1 and TRBJ2-7; the match to TRBD1 covers 7 bases. This TCR came from a woman between 18 and 29 years old with Graves' hyperthyroidism. CDR3 in DNA: TGCAGTGCTAGAAAGGGACAGAGCTCACGCTACGAGCAGTACTTC. Its protein product is CSARKGQSSRYEQYF.